A selection of T cell receptor beta chains follows, all from one sample in a study of T-cell memory formation after mild COVID-19. Using its own MiXCR run on the 5' RACE reads, TCRdb lists one record per CDR3 protein. The sample contains around 250,000 distinct CDR3 sequences, approximately 15% of which appear only once. The sample was PBMCs or a T cell subset sorted from them (not recorded which). These receptor sequences come from a young man who had mild COVID-19 (a few samples of this study predate the infection). Cell type and time point are not known. CDR3s include the opening cysteine and the closing phenylalanine or tryptophan. The D gene is left open where the match is weak. Clone size is stated in some rows and not others, as once, few, many or a class when expanded.

CDR3 DNA: TGTGCCAGCAGTACCCAACAGGGGGGGAACACTGAAGCTTTCTTT
CDR3 protein: CASSTQQGGNTEAFF
J gene: TRBJ1-1
D gene: TRBD1
clone size: -
V gene: TRBV6-5

CDR3 DNA: TGTGCCAGCAGCACGCGAAGGGGCAAGCAGTTCTTC
CDR3 protein: CASSTRRGKQFF
J gene: TRBJ2-1
D gene: -
clone size: -
V gene: TRBV14

CDR3 DNA: TGTGCCAGTAGTGGTGGGGACACCTCTTGGACTGAAGCTTTCTTT
CDR3 protein: CASSGGDTSWTEAFF
J gene: TRBJ1-1
D gene: -
clone size: -
V gene: TRBV19

CDR3 DNA: TGTGCCAGCAGCGTAGCTATTAAGATTGAAGCTTTCTTT
CDR3 protein: CASSVAIKIEAFF
J gene: TRBJ1-1
D gene: -
clone size: -
V gene: TRBV5-5

CDR3 DNA: TGCAGTGCTCCGGAACTAGCGGGGAATGAGCAGTTCTTC
CDR3 protein: CSAPELAGNEQFF
J gene: TRBJ2-1
D gene: TRBD2
clone size: few
V gene: TRBV20-1

CDR3 DNA: TGCGCCAGCAGCATCGGGACAGGCACAGATACGCAGTATTTT
CDR3 protein: CASSIGTGTDTQYF
J gene: TRBJ2-3
D gene: TRBD1
clone size: few
V gene: TRBV5-1

CDR3 DNA: TGCAGTGCTAGAAAGGCGACGGCACAAGAGACCCAGTACTTC
CDR3 protein: CSARKATAQETQYF
J gene: TRBJ2-5
D gene: -
clone size: few
V gene: TRBV20-1

CDR3 DNA: TGCGCCAGCAGCTTGGCAGGGGCTGGAAACATTCAGTACTTC
CDR3 protein: CASSLAGAGNIQYF
J gene: TRBJ2-4
D gene: -
clone size: -
V gene: TRBV5-1

CDR3 DNA: TGCGCCAGCAGCCGGTTACAGGGCACAGATACGCAGTATTTT
CDR3 protein: CASSRLQGTDTQYF
J gene: TRBJ2-3
D gene: -
clone size: few
V gene: TRBV4-1

CDR3 DNA: -
CDR3 protein: CASSLWGTGIGYF
J gene: TRBJ2-7
D gene: -
clone size: few
V gene: TRBV5-4

CDR3 DNA: TGTGCCTGGAGCACGCCGGGACAGGGTGCCTACGAGCAGTACTTC
CDR3 protein: CAWSTPGQGAYEQYF
J gene: TRBJ2-7
D gene: TRBD1
clone size: -
V gene: TRBV30

CDR3 DNA: TGCAGTGCTTTGAGGCAGACTAATGAAAAACTGTTTTTT
CDR3 protein: CSALRQTNEKLFF
J gene: TRBJ1-4
D gene: -
clone size: few
V gene: TRBV20-1

CDR3 DNA: TGCGCCAGCAGCCGTACTGGTCCCGGCGAAGGTGAAAAACTGTTTTTT
CDR3 protein: CASSRTGPGEGEKLFF
J gene: TRBJ1-4
D gene: -
clone size: few
V gene: TRBV5-1

CDR3 DNA: TGTGCCAGTAGAAATTTGTACCAAGAGACCCAGTACTTC
CDR3 protein: CASRNLYQETQYF
J gene: TRBJ2-5
D gene: -
clone size: -
V gene: TRBV19

CDR3 DNA: TGCAGTGCTGGAAGAACAGATACGCAGTATTTT
CDR3 protein: CSAGRTDTQYF
J gene: TRBJ2-3
D gene: -
clone size: once
V gene: TRBV20-1

CDR3 DNA: TGCGCCAGCAGCCAAACGGGAGCGGGGGACCGCACAGATACGCAGTATTTT
CDR3 protein: CASSQTGAGDRTDTQYF
J gene: TRBJ2-3
D gene: TRBD2
clone size: few
V gene: TRBV4-3

CDR3 DNA: TGTGCCAGCAGCCCTTCGGGCGGGGGGGCTTTCGGGGAGCTGTTTTTT
CDR3 protein: CASSPSGGGAFGELFF
J gene: TRBJ2-2
D gene: TRBD2
clone size: -
V gene: TRBV4-2

CDR3 DNA: TGTGCCAGCAGCCCAGGGGAGGACACAGATACGCAGTATTTT
CDR3 protein: CASSPGEDTDTQYF
J gene: TRBJ2-3
D gene: -
clone size: few
V gene: TRBV6-2/TRBV6-3

CDR3 DNA: TGTGCCAGCAGCCCTGGGGGAGGGCCCGCCTACGAGCAGTACTTC
CDR3 protein: CASSPGGGPAYEQYF
J gene: TRBJ2-7
D gene: TRBD2
clone size: few
V gene: TRBV6-1